This T cell receptor (beta chain) was sequenced for a study of CD8 T cells in ankylosing spondylitis. Study findings and constraints: What seemed typical of ankylosing spondylitis blood was a TCR beta motif built from 7 or 8 highly homologous variants. The study looked at matched synovial fluid samples from ankylosing spondylitis patients. Disease-linked clones were reported to be significantly enriched there.

In making TCR beta libraries, quantitative 5'-RACE with molecular barcodes was used. TCRdb reprocessed the 5' RACE reads with MiXCR, giving one entry per CDR3 protein. The sample consists of approximately 520,000 distinct CDR3 sequences, about 5.7% of them appearing once. A remark on this clonotype: The antigen is undetermined.

Germline V gene lookup returns CDR1 LGHDT and CDR2 YNNKEL (reference sequence). The CDR3 has 12 residues. With 1 base removed from V and 8 bases from J, the gap between germline ends came to 7 bases. J is TRBJ2-3 and V is TRBV3-1; D gene uncertain. Sequenced: blood, either unsorted or a sorted T cell fraction (not recorded which). The sequence derives from a male donor with ankylosing spondylitis. The CDR3 loop reads CASSQGVVTQYF. The CDR3 DNA is TGTGCCAGCAGCCAAGGAGTTGTTACGCAGTATTTT.